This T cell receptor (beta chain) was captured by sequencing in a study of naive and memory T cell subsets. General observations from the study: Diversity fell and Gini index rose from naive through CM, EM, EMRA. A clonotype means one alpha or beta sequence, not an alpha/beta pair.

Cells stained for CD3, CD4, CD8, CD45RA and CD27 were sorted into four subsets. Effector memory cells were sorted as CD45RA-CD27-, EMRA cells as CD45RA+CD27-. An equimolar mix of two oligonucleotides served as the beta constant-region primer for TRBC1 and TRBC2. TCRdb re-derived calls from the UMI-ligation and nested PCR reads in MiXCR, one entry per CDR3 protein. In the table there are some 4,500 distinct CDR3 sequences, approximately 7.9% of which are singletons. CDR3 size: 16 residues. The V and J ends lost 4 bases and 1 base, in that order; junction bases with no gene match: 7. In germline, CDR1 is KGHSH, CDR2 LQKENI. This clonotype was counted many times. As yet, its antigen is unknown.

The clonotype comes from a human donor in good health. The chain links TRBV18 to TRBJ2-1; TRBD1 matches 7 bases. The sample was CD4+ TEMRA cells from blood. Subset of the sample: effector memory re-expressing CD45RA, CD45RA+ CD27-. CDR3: CASSQMDRISYNEQFF. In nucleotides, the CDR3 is TGTGCCAGCTCACAAATGGACAGGATTTCCTACAATGAGCAGTTCTTC.